This T cell receptor beta chain stems from a study of early T cells in non-severe SARS-CoV-2 infection. This clonotype was picked up many times. As yet, its antigen is unknown. V shed 1 base, J shed 0 bases, and the junction held 7 bases outside the gene matches. The CDR3 runs to 18 residues. Germline lookup yields CDR1 LNHNV and CDR2 YYDKDF (reference sequence). Study results and limitations: Anti-spike CD8 responses were favored in VDJdb matching, and private and CD4 specificities were missed.

TCRdb analysed the 5' RACE reads with MiXCR anew, one entry per CDR3 protein. The sample has about 80,000 distinct CDR3 sequences, 9.5% to 15% seen once. This sequence was found in an adult who was a healthcare worker with PCR-confirmed SARS-CoV-2 infection or an uninfected control (not recorded which). What was sequenced was whole blood. The chain links TRBV15 to TRBJ2-1; 9 bases line up with TRBD2. CDR3 loop: CATSRALAGLSSYNEQFF. Here the CDR3 DNA reads TGTGCCACCAGCAGAGCACTAGCGGGTCTGAGCTCCTACAATGAGCAGTTCTTC.